One and the same sample provided the 2 T cell receptor beta chains below, sequenced in a study of blood T cell repertoires in COVID-19. TCRdb's copy holds only in-frame clones and misses some; the assay was immunoSEQ multiplex PCR. Here the sample spans over 150,000 clones, around 90% being singletons. Sequencing used peripheral blood. The receptor set was obtained from a man in his forties with active or convalescent COVID-19.

This chain links TRBV7-8 with TRBJ2-7; D perhaps matches TRBD1 (6 bases). The CDR3 spans 14 residues. The ends were cut back, 6 bases at V and 2 bases at J, with 14 bases in the middle. CDR1 is SGHVS, CDR2 FQNEAQ, per germline. CDR3 nucleotide sequence: TGTGCCAGCAGGACGGGACACGGAACCTACGAGCAGTACTTC. Translation: CASRTGHGTYEQYF.

The chain uses TRBV21-1 and TRBJ2-3; the table's D call TRBD2 went unverified against the DNA. TRBV21-1 is assigned pseudogene status. The CDR3 has 16 residues. In DNA, the CDR3 is TGTGCCAGCAGCAAACTAGAGGCGGGGGGCGCAGATACGCAGTATTTT. This gives the protein CASSKLEAGGADTQYF.